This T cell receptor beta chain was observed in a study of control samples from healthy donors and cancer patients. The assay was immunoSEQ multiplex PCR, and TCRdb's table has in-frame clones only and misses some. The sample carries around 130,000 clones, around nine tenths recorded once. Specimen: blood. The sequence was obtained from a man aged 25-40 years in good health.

Here the CDR3 reads CASSGRPPQETQYF. The CDR3 nucleotides read TGTGCCAGCAGTGGACGGCCACCCCAAGAGACCCAGTACTTC. V usage is TRBV6-6 and J usage is TRBJ2-5, with D hard to call. The CDR3 has 14 residues. V was cut by 5 bases and J by 1 base, with 11 bases left in between. Per germline, CDR1 MNHNY and CDR2 SVGAGI (reference sequence).